A selection of T cell receptor beta chains follows, all from one sample in a study of blood T cells in healthy people across ages. TCRdb passed the 5' RACE reads through MiXCR, listing each CDR3 protein once. The sample consists of 550,000 to 750,000 distinct CDR3 sequences, roughly 21% of them appearing once. Sequenced: blood. The receptor source for this set is a man between 65 and 79 years old in good health. Each CDR3 is given with its conserved first and last residue.

v_call,cdr3_length,j_call,cdr3_aa
TRBV5-1,19,TRBJ2-7,CASSPRSGTTTIPAYEQYF
TRBV3-1,15,TRBJ2-7,CASSQASLGKHEQYF
TRBV6-2/TRBV6-3,18,TRBJ2-1,CASSSPIGSGGGYNEQFF
TRBV20-1,15,TRBJ2-1,CSARDGSGSGNEQFF
TRBV2,14,.,CASSVSSGSGEQYF
TRBV18,15,TRBJ2-1,CASSPPSGSSNEQFF
TRBV2,14,TRBJ2-7,CASGQDSYSYEQYF
TRBV7-9,14,TRBJ2-4,CASSATSGTNIQYF
TRBV20-1,16,TRBJ1-3,CSASGSSVGAGNTIYF
TRBV3-1,17,TRBJ2-3,CASSRARYLGSTDTQYF
TRBV6-1,18,TRBJ1-1,CASSEGLLQGSLNTEAFF
TRBV7-9,14,TRBJ1-4,CATALGGENEKLFF
TRBV10-1,14,TRBJ1-5,CARVTGSFNQPQHF
TRBV10-3,14,.,CAISGPQSTYEQYF
TRBV6-6,13,TRBJ2-1,CASSPGACNEQFF
TRBV20-1,13,TRBJ2-7,CSASWDLSYEQYF
TRBV10-3,12,TRBJ2-5,CAISNYQETQYF
TRBV10-3,15,TRBJ1-6,CAISGQGAYNSPLHF
TRBV28,16,TRBJ2-7,CASSFPTSGGDYEQYF
TRBV20-1,16,TRBJ1-2,CSARPPSPGLSDGYTF
TRBV28,11,TRBJ2-5,CASSSGRKTVF
TRBV5-4,18,TRBJ2-5,CASSFRTSGRRGQETQYF
TRBV29-1,14,TRBJ1-4,CSVVQPPTNEKLFF
TRBV4-3,13,.,CASSQEPGNEQYF
TRBV28,14,.,CASSLAGSIETQYF
TRBV7-3,15,.,CASSIGLAGINEQFF
TRBV20-1,14,TRBJ2-1,CSARDLSGSYEQFF
TRBV7-9,13,TRBJ1-5,CASSLGGKQPQHF
TRBV25-1,16,TRBJ2-6,CASSESTGTGANVLTF
TRBV27,13,TRBJ2-3,CASSGTGLDTQYF
TRBV21-1,14,TRBJ2-7,CASSKVLEGCEQYF
TRBV7-6,16,TRBJ1-6,CASSPQWSSYNSPLHF
TRBV18,15,TRBJ2-6,CASSHPGTGANVLTF
TRBV7-2,15,TRBJ2-7,CASSLAGGSLNEQYF
TRBV11-2,14,TRBJ2-7,CASSLIQANYEQYF
TRBV12-3/TRBV12-4,11,TRBJ2-5,CASSSYETQYF
TRBV28,14,TRBJ1-2,CASSLPQGNYGYTF
TRBV20-1,14,TRBJ2-3,CSARAGGSADTQYF
TRBV5-1,14,TRBJ2-7,CASSLGSVSYEQYF
TRBV29-1,14,TRBJ2-5,CSVEPGLGAETQYF
TRBV12-3/TRBV12-4,14,TRBJ1-5,CASSFGQGAQPQHF
TRBV20-1,18,TRBJ2-5,CSARGQGLGSANGETQYF
TRBV7-9,14,TRBJ2-1,CASLLGGGYNEQFF
TRBV12-3/TRBV12-4,14,TRBJ2-2,CASSPNTRVGELFF
TRBV6-1,12,TRBJ2-1,CASLAGVNEQFF
TRBV5-1,15,TRBJ1-1,CASSSGLREATEAFF
TRBV7-7,16,TRBJ2-1,CASSKGLAGGDNEQFF
TRBV12-3/TRBV12-4,14,TRBJ1-2,CASSLAGLTYGYTF
TRBV6-6,15,TRBJ2-3,CASSYIAGDGDTQYF
TRBV24-1,13,TRBJ2-7,CATSGRLPYEQYF
TRBV10-2,14,TRBJ2-7,CASRNRQGTYEQYF
TRBV6-2/TRBV6-3,13,TRBJ2-3,CASSGLATDTQYF
TRBV2,12,TRBJ2-3,CASTRNTDTQYF
TRBV29-1,13,TRBJ2-3,CSVTQGGTDTQYF